One and the same sample provided the 12 T cell receptor beta chains below, sequenced in a study of blood T cell repertoires in COVID-19. Using immunoSEQ multiplex PCR, the repertoire was profiled, and TCRdb retains in-frame clones only, with some absent. The top ten clones hold 0.9% to 0.95% of a sample with about 200,000 clones, approximately 86% of them seen once. The sequenced material came from peripheral blood. Receptors were obtained from a man aged 55 to 69 with COVID-19, enrolled during active disease.

The V and J genes are TRBV3-1 (or the pseudogene TRBV3-2) and TRBJ2-2, with D unresolved. This CDR3 has 13 residues. Per germline, CDR1 LGHDT and CDR2 YNNKEL (reference sequence). Trimming removed 0 bases at V and 7 bases at J, with 6 bases between. The CDR3 nucleotides read TGTGCCAGCAGCCAAGATCAGGACGGGGAGCTGTTTTTT. Translating it yields CASSQDQDGELFF.

The chain has TRBV11-2 and TRBJ1-2; perhaps TRBD1 as D (5 bases). CDR1 is SGHAT, CDR2 FQNNGV, per germline. V dropped 3 bases and J dropped 6 bases, with 14 bases sitting between them. The CDR3 totals 14 residues. CDR3 amino acids: CASSLGGGNHGYTF. CDR3 DNA: TGTGCCAGCAGCTTGGGGGGAGGTAATCATGGCTACACCTTC.

This rearrangement joins TRBV29-1 to TRBJ1-2; D is uncertain. The germline gives CDR1 SQVTM, CDR2 ANQGSEA. CDR3 length: 12 amino acids. Trimming took 2 bases from V and 4 from J, leaving 8 bases between them. For the CDR3, the DNA is TGCAGCGTTGAAAGCAGGCCCTATGGCTACACCTTC. It is translated as CSVESRPYGYTF.

The chain is built from TRBV5-1 and TRBJ1-1; 9 bases line up with TRBD1. With V trimmed by 4 bases and J by 6 bases, 4 bases remained unmatched. This CDR3 comprises 13 residues. CDR1 SGHRS and CDR2 YFSETQ come from the germline V gene. The CDR3 DNA reads as TGCGCCAGCAGCCCGGGACAGGGCTCTGAAGCTTTCTTT. Its protein is CASSPGQGSEAFF.

The rearrangement uses TRBV6-6 and TRBJ2-7; 10 bases align to TRBD1. This CDR3 contains 12 residues. Trimming at V came to 6 bases and at J to 6 bases, leaving 2 bases not matched to a gene. Germline lookup yields CDR1 MNHNY and CDR2 SVGAGI (reference sequence). In DNA, the CDR3 is TGTGCCAGCAGACGGGACAGGGGCGAGCAGTACTTC. Amino acids: CASRRDRGEQYF.

The V gene is TRBV2, the J gene TRBJ2-3, with D maybe TRBD1 (5 bases). Trimming pared 7 bases from V and 2 bases from J, leaving 7 bases between. Germline CDR1 and CDR2: SNHLY and FYNNEI. The CDR3 is 12 residues long. In DNA, the CDR3 is TGTGCCAGCAAGGACAACACAGATACGCAGTATTTT. Translated: CASKDNTDTQYF.

This sequence joins TRBV19 and TRBJ2-2; no clear D. This CDR3 is built from 13 residues. V was trimmed by 0 bases and J by 7 bases, leaving 6 bases between them. Germline values: CDR1 LNHDA, CDR2 SQIVND (reference sequence). The CDR3 DNA reads TGTGCCAGTAGTATAGAACAGCACGGGGAGCTGTTTTTT. Its translation: CASSIEQHGELFF.

This chain links TRBV5-1 with TRBJ2-5; perhaps TRBD2 as D (6 bases). V lost 4 bases and J lost 2, with 12 bases in between. The CDR3 is made up of 14 amino acids. Germline-derived CDR1 and CDR2 are SGHRS and YFSETQ. CDR3 DNA: TGCGCCAGCAGCCGTTCGACTAGTCAAGAGACCCAGTACTTC. The encoded protein is CASSRSTSQETQYF. Full variable domain (remainder filled in from reference TRBV5-1 and TRBJ2-5): KAGVTQTPRYLIKTRGQQVTLSCSPISGHRSVSWYQQTPGQGLQFLFEYFSETQRNKGNFPGRFSGRQFSNSRSEMNVSTLELGDSALYLCASSRSTSQETQYFGPGTRLLVL.

This sequence joins TRBV6-5 and TRBJ2-5; 7 positions match TRBD1. The CDR3 covers 14 residues. J was trimmed by 2 bases and V by 4 bases; bases with no gene match: 4. CDR1 and CDR2 (germline): MNHEY, SVGAGI. CDR3 bases: TGTGCCAGCAGTTCCTGGGACAGACAAGAGACCCAGTACTTC. It encodes CASSSWDRQETQYF.

The chain links TRBV5-6 to TRBJ2-1; D is possibly TRBD1 (6 bases). Per the germline V gene, CDR1 is SGHDT and CDR2 is YYEEEE. Trimming pared 0 bases from V and 7 bases from J, leaving 14 bases between. The CDR3 spans 15 residues. CDR3 in amino acids: CASSLDSRRGNEQFF. The CDR3 DNA is TGTGCCAGCAGCTTGGACAGCAGAAGGGGGAATGAGCAGTTCTTC.

The gene calls are TRBV6-5 and TRBJ2-6, with TRBD1 identical over 7 bases. The CDR3 contains 15 residues. CDR1 and CDR2 (germline): MNHEY, SVGAGI. V trimming: 6 bases; J trimming: 12 bases; junction bases outside the gene matches: 14. The CDR3 region has the DNA TGTGCCAGCAGACCTACAGGGACAGAGGTTGGCGTCCTGACTTTC. Translated, it gives CASRPTGTEVGVLTF.

V is TRBV10-3 and J is TRBJ1-5; no clear D gene. Trimming shortened V by 3 bases and J by 1 base, and 7 bases separated the two germline ends. This CDR3 region has 14 residues. Germline loops: CDR1 ENHRY, CDR2 SYGVKD. The CDR3 coding sequence is TGTGCCATCAGTGAAGCCCAAAGCAATCAGCCCCAGCATTTT. Its translation: CAISEAQSNQPQHF.